Shown below are 29 T cell receptor beta chains from a single sample sequenced in a study of Ad26.COV2.S vaccination and SARS-CoV-2 variants. Here immunoSEQ multiplex PCR was the method, and the copy in TCRdb shows in-frame clones only, minus some. Among 350,000 to 400,000 clones, 70% to 90% were seen once, and the ten largest hold around 1.9%. Documented treatment: roughly 19 received Ad26.COV2.S at low or high dose, single or two shots; about 5 received placebo; per-sample allocation not given. Samples were taken on day 63 after the first vaccine or placebo injection. The sequencing used peripheral blood, collected in a trial of Ad26.COV2.S vaccine versus placebo. These receptors were obtained from a person aged 18-65 years who received the Ad26.COV2.S COVID-19 vaccine or a placebo.

This chain links TRBV6-6 with TRBJ1-2; D is uncertain. The V end lost 8 bases, the J end lost 2 bases, and 12 bases lay between the germline ends. CDR1 is MNHNY and CDR2 is SVGAGI in the germline V gene (reference sequence). The CDR3 spans 13 residues. The CDR3 DNA sequence: TGTGCCAGCGTTGGGCCGCAGAACTATGGCTACACCTTC. It specifies CASVGPQNYGYTF.

The rearrangement links TRBV28 to TRBJ2-7; the D gene is possibly TRBD2 (6 bases). With 6 bases removed from V and 2 bases from J, the gap between germline ends came to 17 bases. CDR3 length: 15 residues. Germline loops: CDR1 MDHEN, CDR2 SYDVKM. CDR3 residues: CASSPYGTHPYEQYF. CDR3 coding DNA: TGTGCCAGCAGCCCTTACGGGACTCATCCCTACGAGCAGTACTTC.

The rearrangement uses TRBV19 and TRBJ2-2; 10 nucleotides line up with TRBD1. From germline, CDR1 is LNHDA and CDR2 SQIVND (reference sequence). Trimming at V came to 1 base and at J to 4 bases, leaving 0 bases not matched to a gene. The CDR3 has 15 amino acids. The CDR3 nucleotides read TGTGCCAGTAGTATAGGGACAGGGGGCACCGGGGAGCTGTTTTTT. Translated: CASSIGTGGTGELFF.

J is TRBJ1-2 and V is TRBV6-5; D remains ambiguous. Deletions cut 5 bases from V and 4 bases from J, with 17 bases between. This CDR3 contains 15 residues. From germline, CDR1 is MNHEY and CDR2 SVGAGI. The CDR3 sequence: CASSRSYTPAYGYTF. CDR3 nucleotides: TGTGCCAGCAGTCGGAGTTACACCCCGGCCTATGGCTACACCTTC.

This clone was picked up one time. The genes are TRBV11-3 and TRBJ2-1, with D hard to call. CDR3 length: 13 amino acids. In germline, CDR1 is SGHNT, CDR2 YENEEA. Trimming left V 1 base short and J 4 bases short, with 5 bases between. Here the CDR3 DNA reads TGTGCCAGCAGCTTAGTAGATTACAATGAGCAGTTCTTC. It translates to CASSLVDYNEQFF.

The chain is built from TRBV27 and TRBJ2-1; 7 bases align to TRBD2. The CDR3 covers 16 residues. V gave up 1 base and J gave up 6 bases; unmatched junction bases: 9. The germline V gene encodes CDR1 MNHEY and CDR2 SMNVEV (reference sequence). CDR3 region: CASSLWGGGMGNEQFF. The CDR3 nucleotides are TGTGCCAGCAGTTTATGGGGGGGAGGGATGGGCAATGAGCAGTTCTTC.

This sequence joins TRBV7-3 and TRBJ2-3; TRBD1 matches 7 bases. The CDR3 length is 15 residues. V was pared by 5 bases and J by 2 bases, with 7 bases of the junction left unmatched. Looked up from germline, CDR1 is SGHTA and CDR2 is FQGTGA. The CDR3 DNA reads TGTGCCAGCAGCGTCTCAGGGGGTTCCACAGATACGCAGTATTTT. This translates into CASSVSGGSTDTQYF.

The V gene is TRBV30, the J gene TRBJ1-5, with D hard to call. There are 13 residues in the CDR3. CDR1 is GTSNPN, CDR2 SVGIG, per germline (reference sequence). V gave up 0 bases and J gave up 7 bases, with 10 bases separating them. The CDR3, as DNA: TGTGCCTGGAGTGTAAAGGGCGGCCAGCCCCAGCATTTT. This translates into CAWSVKGGQPQHF.

The chain combines TRBV30 with TRBJ2-2; D is possibly TRBD2 (6 bases). The germline gives CDR1 GTSNPN, CDR2 SVGIG (reference sequence). The CDR3 has 13 residues. Trimming stripped 2 bases from V and 9 bases from J, with 13 bases between. The CDR3 spells CAWSLARNWELFF. CDR3 sequence (DNA): TGTGCCTGGAGTCTAGCGAGAAACTGGGAGCTGTTTTTT.

Worth noting for this clone: This specimen includes other DNA sequences encoding the same CDR3. The chain joins TRBV19 to TRBJ1-3; D gene ambiguous. CDR3 length: 15 residues. Trimming shortened V by 0 bases and J by 0 bases, and 6 bases separated the two germline ends. Germline V gene lookup returns CDR1 LNHDA and CDR2 SQIVND (reference sequence). CDR3 amino acids: CASSIDGTSGNTIYF. As DNA, the CDR3 is TGTGCCAGTAGTATAGACGGAACCTCTGGAAACACCATATATTTT. Together with reference TRBV19 and TRBJ1-3, the CDR3 gives the full variable domain: DGGITQSPKYLFRKEGQNVTLSCEQNLNHDAMYWYRQDPGQGLRLIYYSQIVNDFQKGDIAEGYSVSREKKESFPLTVTSAQKNPTAFYLCASSIDGTSGNTIYFGEGSWLTVV.

The chain employs TRBV7-9 and TRBJ2-2; D assignment may be TRBD1 or TRBD2 (6 bases each). CDR1 is SEHNR, CDR2 FQNEAQ, per germline (reference sequence). Trimming cost V 7 bases and J 7 bases, with 19 bases left between them. The CDR3 loop spans 15 amino acids. The CDR3 protein is CASTLRNREDGELFF. In DNA form, the CDR3 reads TGTGCCAGCACCCTTAGAAACAGGGAGGACGGGGAGCTGTTTTTT.

The chain uses TRBV9 and TRBJ2-7; 10 nucleotides match TRBD2. Germline assignment: CDR1 SGDLS and CDR2 YYNGEE. The CDR3 runs to 16 residues. V lost 0 bases to trimming and J lost 3 bases; unmatched junction nucleotides: 6. This CDR3 is CASSVESSGGLYEQYF. In nucleotides, the CDR3 is TGTGCCAGCAGCGTAGAGTCTAGCGGGGGACTCTACGAGCAGTACTTC.

This chain connects TRBV19 to TRBJ1-5; D possibly corresponds to TRBD1 (6 bases). This CDR3 contains 16 residues. The V gene's germline CDR1 is LNHDA and CDR2 SQIVND (reference sequence). V gave up 4 bases and J gave up 1 base, with 14 bases separating them. The CDR3 sequence: CASSTRGPGSNQPQHF. The CDR3 DNA sequence: TGTGCCAGTAGTACCCGGGGGCCTGGGAGCAATCAGCCCCAGCATTTT.

The chain links TRBV28 to TRBJ2-7, with 8 bases that match TRBD1. This CDR3 is built from 15 residues. CDR1 and CDR2 (germline): MDHEN, SYDVKM. V dropped 4 bases and J dropped 2; count of bases not matched to a gene: 7. CDR3 DNA sequence: TGTGCCAGCAGTTCGACCGACAGGGGTCCCTACGAGCAGTACTTC. Translation gives CASSSTDRGPYEQYF.

This clone was observed once. The V call is TRBV28, the J call TRBJ1-2, with D perhaps matching TRBD1 (6 bases). The V gene's germline CDR1 is MDHEN and CDR2 SYDVKM. V was shortened by 4 bases and J by 7 bases, with 10 bases between the two germline ends. CDR3 length: 12 amino acids. The CDR3 nucleotides read TGTGCCAGCAGTTCTGGGGGGCCTGGCTACACCTTC. Translated: CASSSGGPGYTF.

This sequence joins TRBV4-1 and TRBJ1-2; 7 bases fit TRBD1. The J segment lost 2 bases and the V segment lost 0 bases, leaving 3 bases of the junction unmatched. The germline CDR1 and CDR2 sequences are MGHRA and YSYEKL. The CDR3 contains 15 residues. DNA of the CDR3: TGCGCCAGCAGCCAAGATGGGACAGAGAACTATGGCTACACCTTC. It codes for CASSQDGTENYGYTF.

V usage is TRBV18 and J usage is TRBJ2-7; 11 nucleotides agree with TRBD1. The germline CDR1 and CDR2 sequences are KGHSH and LQKENI. With V trimmed by 3 bases and J by 6 bases, 10 bases remained unmatched. This CDR3 is built from 16 residues. The chain's CDR3 is CASSPLDRGRVGEQYF. Here the CDR3 DNA reads TGTGCCAGCTCACCCTTGGACAGGGGGCGCGTGGGCGAGCAGTACTTC.

The count of this clone is one. V is TRBV2 and J is TRBJ2-5, with D unresolved. CDR1 and CDR2 (germline): SNHLY, FYNNEI. Between the trimmed V and J ends, which lost 7 bases and 7 bases, there was a span of 10 bases. CDR3 size: 11 residues. DNA for the CDR3: TGTGCCAGCACCACTTGGGGGACCCAGTACTTC. Amino acids: CASTTWGTQYF.

The chain has TRBV6-5 and TRBJ2-3, with 7 bases that match TRBD1. V shed 6 bases, J shed 3 bases, and the junction held 9 bases outside the gene matches. Germline assignment: CDR1 MNHEY and CDR2 SVGAGI. The CDR3 has 15 residues. Here the CDR3 DNA reads TGTGCCAGCAGAGGGCCGGGACAGACAACAGATACGCAGTATTTT. Its translation: CASRGPGQTTDTQYF.

V gene TRBV2 combines with J gene TRBJ2-1, with 10 bases lining up with TRBD1. Germline values: CDR1 SNHLY, CDR2 FYNNEI. The CDR3 is made up of 15 amino acids. The V and J ends lost 3 bases and 3 bases, in that order; junction bases with no gene match: 2. The CDR3 DNA reads TGTGCCAGCAGTGAGGACAGGGGGGACTACAATGAGCAGTTCTTC. Amino acids: CASSEDRGDYNEQFF.

V gene TRBV18 combines with J gene TRBJ2-2; 7 nucleotides align to TRBD1. The ends lost 3 bases at V and 0 bases at J; junction bases unmatched: 4. In germline, CDR1 is KGHSH, CDR2 LQKENI. This CDR3 region has 16 residues. CDR3 sequence reads: CASSPRGQTNTGELFF. For the CDR3, the DNA is TGTGCCAGCTCACCCCGGGGACAGACGAACACCGGGGAGCTGTTTTTT. Supplemented by reference TRBV18 and TRBJ2-2, the full variable domain reads NAGVMQNPRHLVRRRGQEARLRCSPMKGHSHVYWYRQLPEEGLKFMVYLQKENIIDESGMPKERFSAEFPKEGPSILRIQQVVRGDSAAYFCASSPRGQTNTGELFFGEGSRLTVL.

The genes are TRBV24-1 and TRBJ2-7; D possibly corresponds to TRBD2 (6 bases). V dropped 5 bases and J dropped 7 bases, with 14 bases sitting between them. CDR3 length: 13 amino acids. Germline CDR1 is KGHDR and CDR2 is SFDVKD. This chain's CDR3 is CATSAPGREEQYF. In nucleotides, the CDR3 is TGTGCCACCAGTGCCCCGGGACGGGAGGAGCAGTACTTC.

The chain carries TRBV21-1 and TRBJ2-5; the D segment call TRBD2 is taken from the table without a DNA check. TRBV21-1 is assigned pseudogene status. The CDR3 has 14 residues. DNA for the CDR3: TGTGCCAGCACCGCGGGTCTCCCCGAAGAGACCCAGTACTTC. It yields the protein CASTAGLPEETQYF.

The chain combines TRBV6-4 with TRBJ2-5, with D tentatively TRBD2 (6 bases). With 4 bases removed from V and 4 bases from J, the gap between germline ends came to 10 bases. Germline loops: CDR1 MRHNA, CDR2 SNTAGT. The CDR3 extends over 13 amino acids. CDR3 sequence reads: CASSGQGGETQYF. CDR3 coding DNA: TGTGCCAGCAGTGGTCAGGGAGGAGAGACCCAGTACTTC.

Written as DNA, the CDR3 is TGCAGCGTTGAAGGGCGGGTCGTGAACACTGAAGCTTTCTTT. Protein sequence: CSVEGRVVNTEAFF. J is TRBJ1-1 and V is TRBV29-1; D remains unclear. Trimming stripped 1 base from V and 0 bases from J, with 9 bases between. In germline, CDR1 is SQVTM, CDR2 ANQGSEA. The CDR3 sequence is 14 residues long.

The chain links TRBV28 to TRBJ1-5, with TRBD1 matching over 7 bases. CDR1 and CDR2 (germline): MDHEN, SYDVKM. Unmatched junction bases numbered 5, after V lost 6 bases and J lost 0 bases. The CDR3 extends over 15 amino acids. CDR3: CASSSGQYSNQPQHF. The CDR3 DNA reads as TGTGCCAGCAGCTCGGGACAGTATAGCAATCAGCCCCAGCATTTT.

This clone was counted between two and nine times. The chain couples TRBV7-9 to TRBJ1-2, with TRBD1 matching over 7 bases. Unmatched junction bases numbered 4, after V lost 5 bases and J lost 4 bases. CDR1 and CDR2 (germline): SEHNR, FQNEAQ (reference sequence). This CDR3 has 13 amino acids. CDR3 DNA sequence: TGTGCCAGCAGCGTACAGGGGACCTATGGCTACACCTTC. It yields the protein CASSVQGTYGYTF.

The rearrangement joins TRBV12-5 to TRBJ2-1, with D perhaps matching TRBD1 (5 bases). Germline loops: CDR1 LGHNT, CDR2 FRNRAP. The CDR3 length is 13 residues. V shed 7 bases and J shed 7 bases, with 14 bases lying between them. The CDR3 sequence is CASAPYDSNEQFF. Here the CDR3 DNA reads TGTGCTAGTGCCCCGTACGACAGTAATGAGCAGTTCTTC.

The chain links TRBV5-4 to TRBJ2-2, with unresolved D. CDR1 and CDR2 from the germline V gene are SGHNT and YYREEE (reference sequence). The CDR3 totals 14 residues. The V end lost 5 bases, the J end lost 0 bases, and 8 bases lay between the germline ends. This chain's CDR3 is CASSPTTNTGELFF. The CDR3 region has the DNA TGTGCCAGCAGTCCAACTACGAACACCGGGGAGCTGTTTTTT.